This entry concerns a single T cell receptor (beta chain). By share, this clonotype ranks as medium-sized (0.01 to 0.1%). Its antigen target is currently unknown. Per-base qualities were not stored, and no clone one base away is much larger. The record originates from a study. Sequenced using an Illumina MiSeq. TCRdb reran the public reads through fastp at Q25 and MiXCR, keeping productive beta chains. A single entry per CDR3 protein holds the most common genes and DNA from its merged rows. The sample profile shows a few thousand distinct CDR3 sequences; approximately 10% of them were found once. In total, the top ten clones hold roughly 33% of the sample. Sequencing used CD4+ T cells from peripheral blood. This sequence was found in a human donor with rheumatoid arthritis.

The CDR3 protein sequence reads: CASSTQGVNTEAFF. The nucleotide sequence reads as follows: TGCGCCAGCAGCACACAGGGGGTGAACACTGAAGCTTTCTTT. This sequence uses TRBV5-1 and TRBJ1-1, with 8 central nucleotides matching TRBD1. Ends trimmed: V by 4 bases, J by 0 bases; bases unmatched to a gene: 2. CDR1 and CDR2, per the germline V gene, are SGHRS and YFSETQ. The CDR3 numbers 14 residues from cysteine through phenylalanine. Just the 42-base CDR3 DNA is kept, in frame starting at base 1.